Many counts were recorded for the clone carrying this T cell receptor (beta chain). The data stem from a study of Graves' ophthalmopathy and Graves' hyperthyroidism. Trimming pared 0 bases from V and 4 bases from J, leaving 18 bases between. The germline V gene has CDR1 SGHAT and CDR2 FQNNGV. The CDR3 consists of 18 residues. RNA transcripts yielded amplified TCR beta CDR3 regions. In the first round, RT-PCR was carried out with HTBI primers, and a multiplex PCR formed the second round. TCRdb reprocessed the multiplex PCR reads via MiXCR and lists one record per CDR3 protein. The sample has more than 150,000 distinct CDR3 sequences, less than 45% seen once.

Source material: peripheral blood. The chain links TRBV11-2 to TRBJ2-2; the D call may be TRBD1 or TRBD2 (5 bases each). The receptor was derived from a woman in her forties with Graves' ophthalmopathy. CDR3 protein: CASSLDHMGDVGTGELFF. CDR3 nucleotide sequence: TGTGCCAGCAGCTTAGATCATATGGGGGACGTTGGCACCGGGGAGCTGTTTTTT.